This T cell receptor beta chain emerged from a study of beta chain features in type 1 diabetes (dated by TCRdb to the late 2010s). Describing the broader study: Mean age, gender distribution, total cell number and subset yield were not different between patients and healthy donors. Across all samples, around 100 million sorted cells were examined, and cell number per subset correlated strongly with RNA yield. In the study, recently diagnosed type 1 diabetes patients and matched healthy donors were compared on the TCRB repertoires of their sorted circulating CD4+ T cell subsets. Naive and central memory subsets were obtained from all 28 donors, but regulatory and stem cell-like memory subsets were isolated from only 8 patients and 8 healthy donors.

Points on this clone: Its cognate antigen has yet to be identified. No per-base quality is available; no much larger clone lies one base away.

All of the isolated RNA was reverse transcribed with the High Capacity cDNA Reverse Transcription Kit, so expressed TCRB transcripts were sequenced. Naive, central memory and regulatory T cell samples underwent deep immunoSEQ sequencing, averaging roughly 3.4 million total reads per sample. After sorted cells were lysed in RLT buffer, RNA was extracted with DNase-treated RNeasy Micro or Mini kits, with the choice depending on cell number. To prevent cross-contamination, every cell subset was processed on its own, while patient and healthy donor samples were processed together. The immunoSEQ multiplex PCR was used to amplify TCRB sequences from cDNA, generating 87-bp fragments that spanned the CDR3 region. Sequencing of the amplicons was done on the Illumina HiSeq platform. On the study's bioinformatics: Synthetic template baselines were used to correct PCR bias computationally, reads within Hamming distance 2 were collapsed together, and singletons that could not be merged were discarded. Reads were aligned to IMGT to assign V, D and J genes, CDR3 length, and insertions or deletions at six rearrangement sites. Clonotype counts were normalized to sorted cell number within each subset before computing true diversity and Gini coefficients with the tcR R package. The overlap coefficient, calculated on TCRB nucleotide sequences, was used to measure repertoire sharing. As a proxy for the pre-selection repertoire, out-of-frame TCRB sequences from naive cells were analyzed. Held by TCRdb, this immuneACCESS table contains in-frame sequences only and omits some clones. Under half of the omission traces to an unresolved V gene where checked; the cause of the rest is unknown. That table supplies the V and J calls and clone size; D and trimming were determined from the DNA. In this sample the table shows 900,000 or so clones, about 17% of which occur a single time. The ten most abundant clones make up around 0.02% of the sample.

The paper's findings and limits, for the study overall: At VDJ recombination sites, type 1 diabetes patients had fewer insertions and more deleted nucleotides, which implies abnormalities in thymic rearrangement. Type 1 diabetes patients showed a moderate but significant shortening of TCRB CDR3 length in all four CD4+ subsets. Naive, central memory and regulatory TCRB repertoires appeared to be more alike among patients than among healthy donors. HLA sub-analyses involved small numbers of individuals, so any influence of HLA type on TCRB rearrangement remained unresolved. Because cDNA was sequenced instead of genomic DNA, activated cells with high expression could be over-represented, although the groups did not differ in activation or CD3 levels. PCR may preferentially amplify shorter templates, but because patient and control samples were amplified and corrected together, any resulting skew would affect both groups equally.

From each donor, a single peripheral blood sample of approximately 0.11 L on average was drawn into heparinised tubes. A BD FACSAria II was used to sort naive, central memory, regulatory and stem cell-like memory CD4+ T cells with a panel that included CD45RO, CCR7, CD25, CD127, CD95 and CD27. All sorted populations exceeded 95% purity. PBMCs were isolated right away by Lymphoprep density gradient centrifugation and were stained directly, without culture. So that batch effects would be minimized, each experiment stained and sorted samples in pairs, pairing one healthy donor with one patient. This TCR came from a woman aged 18 to 35 in good health. The specimen was naive CD4+ T cells from blood. What the cell subset or site label conveys for this sample: true naive CD4+ T cells.

The DNA is TGTGCCAGCAGCTTAAGGCCTCCCTCTGGGGCCAACGTCCTGACTTTC. It translates to CASSLRPPSGANVLTF. The rearranged chain carries TRBV7-8 and TRBJ2-6, with no confidently assigned D gene. As encoded in the germline V gene, CDR1 is SGHVS while CDR2 is FQNEAQ. A distance of 8 bases separates the germline ends of V and J, which lose 2 bases and 0 bases respectively. The CDR3 has 16 amino acids, counting the end cysteine and phenylalanine. The entry retains the CDR3 DNA only, 48 bases that are in frame from base 1. The reference TRBV7-8 and TRBJ2-6 proteins fill in what lies around the CDR3, so the full variable domain reads GAGVSQSPRYKVAKRGQDVALRCDPISGHVSLFWYQQALGQGPEFLTYFQNEAQLDKSGLPSDRFFAERPEGSVSTLKIQRTQQEDSAVYLCASSLRPPSGANVLTFGAGSRLTVL.